One TCR beta chain is described in this entry. Data came from immunoSEQ multiplex PCR; TCRdb stores just in-frame clones and leaves some out. The sample holds around 290,000 clones, less than 90% seen once. The data belong to a study of blood T cell repertoires in COVID-19. Whole-study context: T cells, B-cell-depleted T cells, or PBMCs provided the cDNA or gDNA that served as material.

CDR1 and CDR2 from the germline V gene are SGDLS and YYNGEE. The CDR3 length is 18 residues. After removal of 2 bases from V and 0 bases from J, the junction contained 7 bases not matched to a gene. The sequenced sample consisted of peripheral blood. The rearrangement uses TRBV9 and TRBJ2-6, with TRBD1 identical over 8 bases. The source is a woman aged 70 to 79 with COVID-19, enrolled during active disease. CDR3 sequence (DNA): TGTGCCAGCAGCGTGCCCCGACAGGGGAGCTCTGGGGCCAACGTCCTGACTTTC. This translates into CASSVPRQGSSGANVLTF.